This TCR beta chain was retrieved from a study of blood T cell repertoires in COVID-19. As for the study in general: The United States, Italy and Spain were the sources of the acute and convalescent COVID-19 samples. T cells, B-cell-depleted T cells, or PBMCs supplied cDNA or gDNA.

The CDR3 is 15 amino acids. V lost 8 bases and J lost 0, with 14 bases in between. Per the germline V gene, CDR1 is LNHDA and CDR2 is SQIVND (reference sequence). Using immunoSEQ multiplex PCR, the repertoire was profiled, and TCRdb retains in-frame clones only, with some absent. The sample includes about 57,000 clones, around 80% of them seen just once. The V and J genes are TRBV19 and TRBJ2-1; possible D gene TRBD2, 6 bases. The origin of this receptor is a human donor in a cohort sampled during active COVID-19. The sample consisted of peripheral blood. The CDR3 DNA follows: TGTGCCAGTGGGGCTGGGAGGCCCTCCTACAATGAGCAGTTCTTC. Amino acids: CASGAGRPSYNEQFF.